Listed here is a single T cell receptor beta chain. There is no known antigen for this receptor. No much larger clone exists at a distance of one base, and base qualities are not known. In the prospective study, participants were roughly 18 to 100 years old, resided in about two dozen geographic areas of the United States, and were enrolled through a virtual design. Cohort assignment in the prospective study relied on participant-reported clinical history from a screening survey and a study questionnaire. In the prospective study, whole blood, serum and a nasopharyngeal or oropharyngeal swab were collected from each participant by mobile phlebotomists. Over a roughly 2-month period, participants in the prospective study had the option of providing additional blood draws and questionnaires. Before DNA extraction, blood samples from the prospective study were shipped at room temperature or frozen.

TCRbeta CDR3 regions were amplified from genomic DNA by means of the immunoSEQ Assay, a bias-controlled multiplex PCR. The study's processing was this. The number of nucleated cells in each sample was estimated from the amplification of reference gene primers within the assay. To quantify the absolute abundance of each unique TCRbeta CDR3 rearrangement, sequence reads were collapsed and filtered. For each sample, productive Simpson clonality was calculated as the square root of Simpson's diversity index across productive rearrangements. TCRdb limited this immuneACCESS table to in-frame rearrangements with V and J called. A share of clones is missing; checked studies link under half to unresolved V genes, and the rest is unexplained. V and J calls and clone size follow that table, whereas D and trimming were derived from the DNA. The sample table shows about 400,000 clones, and roughly 88% are seen once. The top ten hold more than 0.85% of the sample.

This record comes from a study of blood T cell repertoires in COVID-19 (dated by TCRdb to 2018 to 2021). Some background on the complete study: The collaborator samples originated in the United States, Italy and Spain and spanned the acute and convalescent phases of COVID-19. Nearly every sample came with metadata listing a de-identified subject ID, COVID-19 status, age in years and sex. Deeply sampled blood TCRbeta repertoires from subjects exposed to, actively infected with, or recovered from COVID-19 were included in the dataset. Samples were obtained from the ongoing ImmuneRACE study (first 160 participants) and from approximately 1,200 subjects provided by 6 global collaborators. The material from the prospective study consisted of cDNA or gDNA derived from T cells, B-cell-depleted T cells, or PBMCs. The repertoires were released in a freely available public database meant as a resource for research on the immune response to SARS-CoV-2. HLA class I and class II types, where available, came from metadata supplied by the sample provider rather than from assay-based typing.

Reading from cysteine to phenylalanine, the CDR3 counts 13 amino acids. Only the CDR3 DNA is retained, 39 bases long and in frame from the first base. The germline V gene sets CDR1 to SGDLS and CDR2 to YYNGEE. Trimming takes 2 bases from V and 5 bases from J, and the germline ends sit 11 bases apart. Study-wide findings and limitations: The quantity of clinical and demographic metadata differed by source and by participant and was supplied without curation.

The chain is assembled from TRBV9 and TRBJ2-7; TRBD2 is a weak D gene call, 5 bases matching. The receptor was isolated from a woman in her twenties or thirties with acute COVID-19. Sequenced input: PBMCs or T cells enriched from blood (not recorded which). The nucleotides read TGTGCCAGCAGCGTGTGGGGAGTTAACGAGCAGTACTTC. Its protein is CASSVWGVNEQYF.